These 31 T cell receptor beta chains were sequenced from one sample in a study of naive CD8 T cells in extremely preterm neonates. Their target antigens are unknown. Extremely preterm deliveries at about 22-27 weeks of gestation provided the preterm samples. Findings and limits, study-wide: Preterm CDR3s were shorter than older groups', with fewer N additions and less trimming.

Clones were sequenced by immunoSEQ multiplex PCR, and TCRdb holds only the in-frame ones, with some missing. The data contain fewer than 25,000 clones, roughly 88% of them singletons. Specimen: naive CD8+ T cells from cord blood. These receptors came from a boy who was born preterm.

The CDR3, as DNA: TGTGCCAGTAGTGGACTAGCGGGGGCAGATACGCAGTATTTT. As protein: CASSGLAGADTQYF. V is TRBV19 and J is TRBJ2-3; 13 bases line up with TRBD2. From germline, CDR1 is LNHDA and CDR2 SQIVND (reference sequence). Trimming took 5 bases from V and 4 from J; bases not matched to a gene: 0. This CDR3 is 14 amino acids long.

As to this clone: The germline gene is not matched at one end of the junction; a read error may be the cause. The J gene is TRBJ1-2, the V gene TRBV27, with 12 bases identical to TRBD1. Germline V gives CDR1 MNHEY, CDR2 SMNVEV (reference sequence). The CDR3 length is 14 residues. CDR3 coding DNA: TGTGCCAGCAGTATATCCGGGACAGGGGGCGGCTACACCTTC. Its translation: CASSISGTGGGYTF.

Here the CDR3 reads CASGANMNTEAFF. CDR3 coding DNA: TGTGCATCGGGGGCTAACATGAACACTGAAGCTTTCTTT. The chain uses TRBV30 and TRBJ1-1, with D possibly matching TRBD1 (6 bases). Germline V CDR1 and CDR2: GTSNPN, SVGIG (reference sequence). The CDR3 is made up of 13 amino acids.

The rearrangement links TRBV9 to TRBJ2-1; D not certain. Trimming stripped 0 bases from V and 4 bases from J, with 2 bases between. Germline V gene sequence: CDR1 SGDLS, CDR2 YYNGEE. This CDR3 comprises 12 residues. For the CDR3, the DNA is TGTGCCAGCAGCGTAGCTTACAATGAGCAGTTCTTC. Its protein product is CASSVAYNEQFF.

CDR3 coding DNA: TGTGCCAGCAGTTTACAGGGGGCGAATCAGCCCCAGCATTTT. As protein: CASSLQGANQPQHF. This chain connects TRBV27 to TRBJ1-5, with 8 nucleotides matching TRBD1. The CDR3 runs to 14 residues. Germline-derived CDR1 and CDR2 are MNHEY and SMNVEV (reference sequence). V shed 2 bases and J 4 bases; nucleotides not matched to a gene: 1.

V is TRBV7-6 and J is TRBJ2-3; possibly TRBD2 for D (5 bases). Deletions cut 5 bases from V and 3 bases from J, with 6 bases between. CDR1 and CDR2 (germline): SGHVS, FNYEAQ. This CDR3 is built from 12 residues. CDR3 loop: CASSGLTDTQYF. The CDR3 DNA sequence: TGTGCCAGCAGCGGACTTACAGATACGCAGTATTTT.

The chain links TRBV27 to TRBJ1-1; D remains unclear. The V end lost 2 bases, the J end lost 3 bases, and 10 bases lay between the germline ends. This CDR3 has 14 amino acids. The germline V gene encodes CDR1 MNHEY and CDR2 SMNVEV (reference sequence). This CDR3 reads CASSLRQFYTEAFF. The CDR3 DNA is TGTGCCAGCAGTTTAAGGCAGTTTTACACTGAAGCTTTCTTT.

The rearrangement uses TRBV9 and TRBJ2-7, with D possibly TRBD1 on 5 matching bases. Germline values: CDR1 SGDLS, CDR2 YYNGEE. There are 13 residues in the CDR3. V shed 0 bases and J shed 3 bases, with 7 bases lying between them. CDR3 coding DNA: TGTGCCAGCAGCGTAGGGACAAACTACGAGCAGTACTTC. It is translated as CASSVGTNYEQYF. Drawing the rest from reference TRBV9 and TRBJ2-7, the complete variable domain is DSGVTQTPKHLITATGQRVTLRCSPRSGDLSVYWYQQSLDQGLQFLIQYYNGEERAKGNILERFSAQQFPDLHSELNLSSLELGDSALYFCASSVGTNYEQYFGPGTRLTVT.

The chain joins TRBV5-4 to TRBJ2-5; 8 nucleotides agree with TRBD1. This CDR3 has 15 amino acids. The ends lost 4 bases at V and 1 base at J; junction bases unmatched: 6. Germline-derived CDR1 and CDR2 are SGHNT and YYREEE (reference sequence). For the CDR3, the DNA is TGTGCCAGCAGCCGACAGGGGCAAGGCCAAGAGACCCAGTACTTC. This codes for CASSRQGQGQETQYF.

J is TRBJ2-7 and V is TRBV25-1, with D perhaps TRBD1 or TRBD2 (5 bases each). The V end was cut by 3 bases, the J end by 2 bases, with 5 bases between. The CDR3 loop spans 12 amino acids. Germline lookup yields CDR1 MGHDK and CDR2 SYGVNS. The CDR3 coding sequence is TGTGCCAGCAGTGAGGGGGCCTACGAGCAGTACTTC. It encodes CASSEGAYEQYF.

The V and J genes are TRBV5-4 and TRBJ1-1; 7 nucleotides agree with TRBD1. The ends lost 4 bases at V and 1 base at J; junction bases unmatched: 4. The CDR3 covers 14 residues. Per the germline V gene, CDR1 is SGHNT and CDR2 is YYREEE (reference sequence). The CDR3 spells CASSPGTANTEAFF. The CDR3 DNA reads TGTGCCAGCAGCCCAGGGACAGCGAACACTGAAGCTTTCTTT.

The chain is built from TRBV6-9 and TRBJ2-7; the D gene is possibly TRBD1 (5 bases). The V end was cut by 3 bases, the J end by 6 bases, with 6 bases between. The CDR3 is made up of 11 amino acids. Germline-derived CDR1 and CDR2 are MNHGY and SVAAGI. Written as DNA, the CDR3 is TGTGCCAGCAGTTACACAGGCGAGCAGTACTTC. Protein product: CASSYTGEQYF.

V is TRBV4-1 and J is TRBJ1-1; 8 bases map to TRBD1. Looked up from germline, CDR1 is MGHRA and CDR2 is YSYEKL. CDR3 size: 13 residues. The V gene end was trimmed by 3 bases and the J gene end by 4 bases; junction bases not matched to a gene: 1. The DNA of the CDR3 is TGCGCCAGCAGCCACAGGGGGCGCACTGAAGCTTTCTTT. Its translation: CASSHRGRTEAFF.

The genes are TRBV4-2 and TRBJ2-1, with 9 positions matching TRBD2. Germline V gives CDR1 LGHNA, CDR2 YNFKEQ. V was pared by 6 bases and J by 8 bases, with 8 bases of the junction left unmatched. The CDR3 is 14 amino acids. CDR3 in DNA: TGTGCCAGCAGTGGCGGGGGGGCCCCCGATGAGCAGTTCTTC. As protein: CASSGGGAPDEQFF.

V and J are TRBV2 and TRBJ2-1, with 7 bases matching TRBD1. V lost 0 bases to trimming and J lost 3 bases; unmatched junction nucleotides: 2. Germline V gene data show CDR1 as SNHLY and CDR2 as FYNNEI. CDR3 size: 15 residues. CDR3 sequence (DNA): TGTGCCAGCAGTGAAGCGACAGGGTACTACAATGAGCAGTTCTTC. Translated, it gives CASSEATGYYNEQFF. The complete variable domain, with remaining parts taken from reference TRBV2 and TRBJ2-1, reads EPEVTQTPSHQVTQMGQEVILRCVPISNHLYFYWYRQILGQKVEFLVSFYNNEISEKSEIFDDQFSVERPDGSNFTLKIRSTKLEDSAMYFCASSEATGYYNEQFFGPGTRLTVL.

The chain carries TRBV27 and TRBJ2-1; D gene unclear. Trimming pared 1 base from V and 1 base from J, leaving 2 bases between. Looked up from germline, CDR1 is MNHEY and CDR2 is SMNVEV (reference sequence). This CDR3 region has 13 residues. The CDR3 DNA sequence: TGTGCCAGCAGTTTATTTTCCTACAATGAGCAGTTCTTC. The encoded protein is CASSLFSYNEQFF.

V and J are TRBV9 and TRBJ2-7; D is ambiguous. Trimming took 1 base from V and 3 from J, leaving 8 bases between them. The CDR3 runs to 13 residues. Germline lookup yields CDR1 SGDLS and CDR2 YYNGEE. DNA for the CDR3: TGTGCCAGCAGCGTAATTCCGGGCTACGAGCAGTACTTC. Its protein is CASSVIPGYEQYF.

This chain links TRBV9 with TRBJ2-1, with a weak D call TRBD2 (6 bases). Per germline, CDR1 SGDLS and CDR2 YYNGEE. The length of the CDR3 is 14 residues. V lost 0 bases to trimming and J lost 2 bases, with 6 bases between them. The CDR3 DNA reads TGTGCCAGCAGCGTAGGGGGGGCCTACAATGAGCAGTTCTTC. This gives the protein CASSVGGAYNEQFF.

The gene calls are TRBV27 and TRBJ2-2, with 7 positions matching TRBD1. CDR3 length: 15 amino acids. Unmatched junction bases numbered 7, after V lost 3 bases and J lost 6 bases. Germline-derived CDR1 and CDR2 are MNHEY and SMNVEV (reference sequence). CDR3 loop: CASSFFPGQAGELFF. The CDR3 coding sequence is TGTGCCAGCAGTTTTTTCCCCGGACAGGCCGGGGAGCTGTTTTTT.

The gene calls are TRBV5-4 and TRBJ1-1; D is unclear. Looked up from germline, CDR1 is SGHNT and CDR2 is YYREEE (reference sequence). V lost 4 bases, J lost 1 base, and 5 bases lay in between. The CDR3 length is 12 residues. CDR3 bases: TGTGCCAGCAGCCGACAGAACACTGAAGCTTTCTTT. This translates into CASSRQNTEAFF. Drawing the rest from reference TRBV5-4 and TRBJ1-1, the complete variable domain is ETGVTQSPTHLIKTRGQQVTLRCSSQSGHNTVSWYQQALGQGPQFIFQYYREEENGRGNFPPRFSGLQFPNYSSELNVNALELDDSALYLCASSRQNTEAFFGQGTRLTVV.

The chain recombines TRBV7-6 with TRBJ1-1; possibly TRBD1 for D (6 bases). The CDR3 loop spans 13 amino acids. CDR1 and CDR2 (germline): SGHVS, FNYEAQ. Trimming left V 1 base short and J 10 bases short, with 13 bases between. CDR3 sequence: CASSLGQGRAAFF. The CDR3 bases are TGTGCCAGCAGCTTAGGTCAGGGGAGGGCAGCTTTCTTT.

The CDR3 loop is CASSVGAVYGYTF. CDR3 DNA: TGTGCCAGCAGCGTAGGGGCTGTCTATGGCTACACCTTC. The chain combines TRBV9 with TRBJ1-2, with D hard to call. CDR3 length: 13 residues. V lost 0 bases and J 4 bases, leaving 7 bases between the germline ends. Looked up from germline, CDR1 is SGDLS and CDR2 is YYNGEE.

This chain links TRBV27 with TRBJ2-5; TRBD1 is a possible D gene (7 bases). V gave up 5 bases and J gave up 4 bases, with 14 bases separating them. CDR3 length equals 14 residues. Germline V gives CDR1 MNHEY, CDR2 SMNVEV (reference sequence). The CDR3 region has the DNA TGTGCCAGCAGTCCCTCAGGGGGAGGAGAGACCCAGTACTTC. This gives the protein CASSPSGGGETQYF.

V and J are TRBV27 and TRBJ2-7; 7 bases agree with TRBD2. Germline CDR1 is MNHEY and CDR2 is SMNVEV (reference sequence). The CDR3 is 13 amino acids. After removal of 2 bases from V and 3 bases from J, the junction contained 1 base not matched to a gene. This chain's CDR3 is CASSLTSDYEQYF. The CDR3 coding sequence is TGTGCCAGCAGTTTAACTAGCGACTACGAGCAGTACTTC.

The chain joins TRBV19 to TRBJ2-7; D is perhaps TRBD1 or TRBD2 (6 bases each). Germline CDR1 LNHDA, CDR2 SQIVND (reference sequence). V was pared by 3 bases and J by 1 base, with 10 bases between. This CDR3 spans 14 amino acids. CDR3 loop: CASSMAGQSYEQYF. Written as DNA, the CDR3 is TGTGCCAGTAGTATGGCGGGACAATCCTACGAGCAGTACTTC. Filled out from reference TRBV19 and TRBJ2-7, the complete variable domain reads DGGITQSPKYLFRKEGQNVTLSCEQNLNHDAMYWYRQDPGQGLRLIYYSQIVNDFQKGDIAEGYSVSREKKESFPLTVTSAQKNPTAFYLCASSMAGQSYEQYFGPGTRLTVT.

The rearrangement joins TRBV4-1 to TRBJ2-7; no firm D call. The V gene's germline CDR1 is MGHRA and CDR2 YSYEKL. The CDR3 runs to 13 residues. Trimming removed 1 base from V and 3 bases from J, with 7 bases in between. CDR3 bases: TGCGCCAGCAGCCAAGCGGAGTTCTACGAGCAGTACTTC. Translated: CASSQAEFYEQYF.

This clone was seen more than once but under ten times. This chain joins TRBV7-9 and TRBJ1-5, with D possibly TRBD1 on 6 matching bases. V gave up 1 base and J gave up 2 bases, with 6 bases separating them. The CDR3 has 14 amino acids. Germline CDR1 is SEHNR and CDR2 is FQNEAQ (reference sequence). CDR3 bases: TGTGCCAGCAGCTTAGGACAGGGCAATCAGCCCCAGCATTTT. Its translation: CASSLGQGNQPQHF.

The J gene is TRBJ2-5, the V gene TRBV6-6, with D perhaps matching TRBD2 (7 bases). Germline-derived CDR1 and CDR2 are MNHNY and SVGAGI (reference sequence). Trimming shortened V by 1 base and J by 1 base, and 10 bases separated the two germline ends. The CDR3 runs 15 residues. CDR3 loop: CASSYWAGAQETQYF. CDR3 DNA: TGTGCCAGCAGTTACTGGGCGGGGGCCCAAGAGACCCAGTACTTC.

The chain joins TRBV30 to TRBJ2-3; the match to TRBD2 covers 8 bases. The trim removed 1 base at V and 5 bases at J, leaving 8 bases unmatched. Germline V gives CDR1 GTSNPN, CDR2 SVGIG (reference sequence). CDR3 length equals 15 residues. The CDR3 nucleotides read TGTGCCTGGAGTGAGGCTAGCGGGCGGGGAGATACGCAGTATTTT. This sequence encodes CAWSEASGRGDTQYF. The variable domain in full, completed from reference TRBV30 and TRBJ2-3, reads SQTIHQWPATLVQPVGSPLSLECTVEGTSNPNLYWYRQAAGRGLQLLFYSVGIGQISSEVPQNLSASRPQDRQFILSSKKLLLSDSGFYLCAWSEASGRGDTQYFGPGTRLTVL.

The count of this clone is one. CDR3 nucleotide sequence: TGTGCCAGCAGCTTACATAACTATGGCTACACCTTC. Translated, it gives CASSLHNYGYTF. This sequence joins TRBV7-2 and TRBJ1-2; D is ambiguous. Between the trimmed V and J ends, which lost 2 bases and 1 base, there was a span of 2 bases. This CDR3 contains 12 residues. Looked up from germline, CDR1 is SGHTA and CDR2 is FQGNSA.

Only one count was recorded for this clone. The chain uses TRBV6-1 and TRBJ2-7; 14 bases are a match to TRBD2. This CDR3 region has 18 residues. J was trimmed by 0 bases and V by 4 bases; bases with no gene match: 8. CDR1 MNHNS and CDR2 SASEGT come from the germline V gene. The CDR3: CASSGGLAGAQLSYEQYF. DNA for the CDR3: TGTGCCAGCAGTGGGGGACTAGCGGGGGCCCAACTCTCCTACGAGCAGTACTTC.